One sample yielded the 3 T cell receptor beta chains listed below, sequenced in a study of cytomegalovirus exposure and HLA in healthy donors. Sequencing used immunoSEQ multiplex PCR; TCRdb keeps in-frame clones, though not all of them. The table lists about 71,000 clones, about 94% of them singletons. The specimen sequenced was PBMCs. Receptors were obtained from a man aged 18 to 30 in good health and CMV-seropositive.

The V and J genes are TRBV19 and TRBJ2-7; 9 bases agree with TRBD1. V lost 6 bases, J lost 7 bases, and 4 bases stayed unmatched. Germline V gives CDR1 LNHDA, CDR2 SQIVND (reference sequence). The CDR3 is 12 amino acids. CDR3 in amino acids: CASSPDRGEQYF. The CDR3 DNA is TGTGCCAGTAGCCCGGACAGGGGTGAGCAGTACTTC.

The chain links TRBV13 to TRBJ1-4; D is perhaps TRBD1 (5 bases). V was pared by 5 bases and J by 0 bases, with 10 bases between. The germline V gene has CDR1 PRHDT and CDR2 FYEKMQ (reference sequence). The CDR3 has 15 residues. CDR3 sequence reads: CASSPRGATNEKLFF. For the CDR3, the DNA is TGTGCCAGCAGCCCTAGGGGTGCAACTAATGAAAAACTGTTTTTT.

The chain employs TRBV7-9 and TRBJ1-2; TRBD1 matches 9 bases. V was pared by 5 bases and J by 4 bases, with 8 bases of the junction left unmatched. Germline CDR1 and CDR2: SEHNR and FQNEAQ (reference sequence). There are 15 residues in the CDR3. CDR3 amino acids: CASSMGQGRIYGYTF. CDR3 nucleotide sequence: TGTGCCAGCAGCATGGGACAGGGTCGGATCTATGGCTACACCTTC.